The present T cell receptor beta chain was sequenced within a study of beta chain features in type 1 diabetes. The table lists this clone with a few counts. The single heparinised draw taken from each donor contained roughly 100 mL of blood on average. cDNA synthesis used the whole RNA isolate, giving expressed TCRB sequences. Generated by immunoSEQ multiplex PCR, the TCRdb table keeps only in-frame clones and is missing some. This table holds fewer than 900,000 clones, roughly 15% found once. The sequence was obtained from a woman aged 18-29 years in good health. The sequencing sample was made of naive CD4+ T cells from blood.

The CDR3 is CASRFGQDEQYF. The CDR3 DNA reads TGCGCCAGCAGATTCGGACAGGACGAGCAGTACTTC. The rearrangement uses TRBV5-1 and TRBJ2-7; 7 bases match TRBD1. V shed 5 bases and J 5 bases; nucleotides not matched to a gene: 4. The CDR3 runs to 12 residues. The germline V gene encodes CDR1 SGHRS and CDR2 YFSETQ. The full variable domain, in which reference TRBV5-1 and TRBJ2-7 provide the parts outside the CDR3, is KAGVTQTPRYLIKTRGQQVTLSCSPISGHRSVSWYQQTPGQGLQFLFEYFSETQRNKGNFPGRFSGRQFSNSRSEMNVSTLELGDSALYLCASRFGQDEQYFGPGTRLTVT.